The 13 T cell receptor beta chains reported below all come from one sample, sequenced in a study of T-cell reconstitution after alpha-beta-depleted transplantation in children (dated by TCRdb to about 2016). The library was prepared using PCR. Sequencer: Illumina HiSeq 2500. TCR library preparation used molecular barcoding, with unique molecular identifiers applied to normalize quantification of the TCRbeta repertoire. TCRdb reprocessed the public reads (quality trimming at Q25 with fastp, clone calling with MiXCR) and kept in-frame beta chains. Rows are combined by CDR3 protein, so each entry shows the most common genes and DNA. The sample yields about 830,000 distinct CDR3 sequences; roughly 15% were counted once. In total, the top ten clones hold approximately 5% of the sample. The sample's treatment or condition, from its label and the paper: allogeneic hematopoietic cell transplantation with graft depleted of TCRalphabeta T cells and CD19 B cells.

The sample in question was PBMCs, mostly from graft donor cells, obtained 360 days after TCRalphabeta/CD19-depleted stem cell transplant. These receptors originate from a male patient aged 10-17 years who had a stem cell transplant for acute lymphoblastic leukemia, so the T cells may come from the graft donor.

The V and J genes are TRBV7-9 and TRBJ2-7, with a possible D match to TRBD2 (7 bases). Trimming shortened V by 8 bases and J by 5 bases, and 13 bases separated the two germline ends. CDR3 length equals 12 residues. Germline V lookup: CDR1 SEHNR, CDR2 FQNEAQ (reference sequence). For the CDR3, the DNA is TGTGCCAGCGGGCGGGGGCTGAACGAGCAGTACTTC. Protein: CASGRGLNEQYF.

This chain links TRBV5-1 with TRBJ2-2, with 11 positions matching TRBD2. Germline CDR1 is SGHRS and CDR2 is YFSETQ. The length of the CDR3 is 16 residues. V was pared by 4 bases and J by 5 bases, with 7 bases of the junction left unmatched. CDR3 amino acids: CASSGTSGSGTGELFF. CDR3 sequence (DNA): TGCGCCAGCAGCGGAACTAGCGGGAGCGGGACCGGGGAGCTGTTTTTT. Supplemented by reference TRBV5-1 and TRBJ2-2, the full variable domain reads KAGVTQTPRYLIKTRGQQVTLSCSPISGHRSVSWYQQTPGQGLQFLFEYFSETQRNKGNFPGRFSGRQFSNSRSEMNVSTLELGDSALYLCASSGTSGSGTGELFFGEGSRLTVL.

This clonotype was seen only a few times. The rearrangement links TRBV29-1 to TRBJ2-2; 7 bases are shared with TRBD1. Per germline, CDR1 SQVTM and CDR2 ANQGSEA. The trim removed 7 bases at V and 6 bases at J, leaving 11 bases unmatched. The CDR3 contains 14 residues. The CDR3 DNA reads as TGCAGCGCCTCTGACAGGGATGGGGCCGGGGAGCTGTTTTTT. Protein sequence: CSASDRDGAGELFF.

This chain links TRBV15 with TRBJ2-1; TRBD2 aligns across 10 bases. Germline V CDR1 and CDR2: LNHNV, YYDKDF (reference sequence). This CDR3 spans 17 amino acids. Germline trimming cut 0 bases from V and 5 bases from J; bases unmatched to any gene: 7. The CDR3 reads CATSRDWVLAGDNEQFF. The DNA for the CDR3 is TGTGCCACCAGCAGAGATTGGGTTCTAGCGGGAGACAATGAGCAGTTCTTC.

This clonotype was recorded a few times. J is TRBJ1-1 and V is TRBV6-5, with TRBD1 as a possible D gene (6 bases). Germline V gene data show CDR1 as MNHEY and CDR2 as SVGAGI. The V and J ends lost 4 bases and 10 bases respectively, with 22 bases between them. This CDR3 comprises 15 residues. CDR3 residues: CASSSPATGHIRAFF. The CDR3 coding sequence is TGTGCCAGCAGTTCCCCGGCGACAGGCCATATCAGAGCTTTCTTT.

This clonotype was counted many times. V gene TRBV21-1 combines with J gene TRBJ2-3; no check of the table's D call, TRBD2, against the DNA was made. TRBV21-1 is a listed pseudogene. The CDR3 sequence is 16 residues long. The CDR3, as DNA: TGTGCCAGCAGCAACCGTGTACTAGAATCCGCTGATACGCAGTATTTT. This gives the protein CASSNRVLESADTQYF.

This clonotype was found a few times. This chain joins TRBV6-1 and TRBJ2-7; 8 bases are a match to TRBD1. The CDR3 has 13 residues. The V and J ends lost 6 bases and 2 bases, in that order; junction bases with no gene match: 3. The germline V gene encodes CDR1 MNHNS and CDR2 SASEGT. The CDR3 DNA reads TGTGCCAGCAGGGACAGGGTTACCTACGAGCAGTACTTC. Residues: CASRDRVTYEQYF.

The V and J genes are TRBV7-8 and TRBJ2-2; 11 bases map to TRBD2. The CDR3 is 16 residues long. CDR1 is SGHVS, CDR2 FQNEAQ, per germline. V was pared by 8 bases and J by 7 bases, with 12 bases of the junction left unmatched. The CDR3 bases are TGTGCCAGCGATGCCCGGGGACTAGCGGTTAACGGGGAGCTGTTTTTT. Translating gives CASDARGLAVNGELFF.

This sequence joins TRBV29-1 and TRBJ2-1; 9 positions match TRBD2. Per germline, CDR1 SQVTM and CDR2 ANQGSEA. The V gene end was trimmed by 8 bases and the J gene end by 3 bases; junction bases not matched to a gene: 8. The CDR3 covers 14 residues. CDR3 nucleotides: TGCAGCACTGAATTGACTAGCGGCTACAATGAGCAGTTCTTC. Translation gives CSTELTSGYNEQFF.

This clonotype showed up just once. This sequence joins TRBV6-4 and TRBJ1-6; D is unresolved. CDR3 length equals 14 residues. Germline CDR1 is MRHNA and CDR2 is SNTAGT. Trimming removed 4 bases from V and 10 bases from J, with 14 bases in between. CDR3 in DNA: TGTGCCAGCAGTGTGACCGGGGTTGGATCACCCCTCCACTTT. It codes for CASSVTGVGSPLHF.

In its sample, this clonotype was seen many times. V gene TRBV29-1 combines with J gene TRBJ2-7, with unresolved D. From germline, CDR1 is SQVTM and CDR2 ANQGSEA. This CDR3 contains 13 residues. V lost 5 bases, J lost 2 bases, and 13 bases lay in between. CDR3: CSVSVGETYEQYF. CDR3 nucleotides: TGCAGCGTTTCAGTTGGAGAGACCTACGAGCAGTACTTC.

V usage is TRBV5-5 and J usage is TRBJ2-7; TRBD2 might be the D (5 bases). V was pared by 4 bases and J by 3 bases, with 14 bases between. Germline V gene data show CDR1 as SGHKS and CDR2 as YYEKEE (reference sequence). CDR3 size: 14 residues. CDR3 coding DNA: TGTGCCAGCAGCACCGGCCGGGGAAGCTACGAGCAGTACTTC. This translates into CASSTGRGSYEQYF.

As for this clonotype: One end of the junction varies from germline; a read error may be responsible. The chain carries TRBV6-1 and TRBJ2-2; D is perhaps TRBD1 or TRBD2 (5 bases each). CDR1 is MNHNS and CDR2 is SASEGT in the germline V gene. The CDR3 length is 13 residues. DNA of the CDR3: TGTGCCAGCGCTGGGGGACGCACCGGGGAGCTGTATTTT. Translated: CASAGGRTGELYF.